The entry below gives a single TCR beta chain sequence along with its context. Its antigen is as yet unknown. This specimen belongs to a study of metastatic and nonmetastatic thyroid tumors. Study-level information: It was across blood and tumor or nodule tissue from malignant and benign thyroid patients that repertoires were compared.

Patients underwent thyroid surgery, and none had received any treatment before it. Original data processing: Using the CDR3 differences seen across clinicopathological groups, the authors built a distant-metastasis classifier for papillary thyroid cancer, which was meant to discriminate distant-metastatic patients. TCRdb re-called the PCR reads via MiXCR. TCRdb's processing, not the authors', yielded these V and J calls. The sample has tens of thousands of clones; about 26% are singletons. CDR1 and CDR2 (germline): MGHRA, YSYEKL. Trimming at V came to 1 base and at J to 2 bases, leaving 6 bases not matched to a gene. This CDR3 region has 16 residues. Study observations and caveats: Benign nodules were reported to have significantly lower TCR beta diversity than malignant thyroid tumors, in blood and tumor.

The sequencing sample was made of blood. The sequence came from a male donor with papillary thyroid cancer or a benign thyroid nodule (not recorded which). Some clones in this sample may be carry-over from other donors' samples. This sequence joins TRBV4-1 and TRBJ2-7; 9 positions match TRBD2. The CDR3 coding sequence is TGCGCCAGCAGCCAAGGGCTAGCGGGAAGAACCTACGAGCAGTACTTC. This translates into CASSQGLAGRTYEQYF.